The clone carrying this T cell receptor beta chain was observed many times. Its ends do not fully match the called genes, so a read error is possible. Time point here: newly diagnosed GD, antithyroid drugs for less than 3 months. Researchers made the TCR library from RNA that was extracted from PBMCs. This specimen comes from a study of regulatory T cells in long-lasting Graves disease. The CDR3 has 15 amino acids. From germline, CDR1 is SEHNR and CDR2 FQNEAQ (reference sequence). CDR3 regions were amplified by Arm-PCR using iRepertoire HTBI primers to build TCR beta libraries. TCRdb called the multiplex PCR reads again in MiXCR, with one record for every CDR3 protein. Of a few hundred thousand distinct CDR3 sequences listed, about a sixth are singletons. The same specimen was also included in a second study, on T cells in Graves' hyperthyroidism and ophthalmopathy. This second study notes: Progression to ophthalmopathy was predicted a median of about six months early.

Sample: peripheral blood mononuclear cells (PBMCs), taken at new diagnosis, from a patient treated with antithyroid drugs. The chain combines TRBV7-9 with TRBJ2-1; TRBD2 aligns across 10 bases. The clonotype was recovered from a woman between 18 and 29 years old with Graves disease. CDR3 coding DNA: TGTGCCAGCAGCGTAGCGGGAGGAAATTTGAATGAGCAGTTCTTC. It encodes CASSVAGGNLNEQFF. Full variable domain (missing parts from reference TRBV7-9 and TRBJ2-1): DTGVSQNPRHKITKRGQNVTFRCDPISEHNRLYWYRQTLGQGPEFLTYFQNEAQLEKSRLLSDRFSAERPKGSFSTLEIQRTEQGDSAMYLCASSVAGGNLNEQFFGPGTRLTVL.